The 19 T cell receptor beta chains reported below all come from one sample, sequenced in a study of vaccination and CD4 T cells after COVID-19 (dated by TCRdb to about 2022). No antigens are known for them. What the treatment or condition label conveys for this sample: roughly 10-day PBMC culture with coronavirus spike peptide pools or control peptides (ViraFEST assay). The library was obtained by PCR. The sequencing machine was an Illumina iSeq 100. DNA from cultured CD4+ T cells was subjected to TCR sequencing with the Oncomine TCR Beta short-read assay at the Johns Hopkins FTIC core. In TCRdb, the public reads were trimmed at Q25 with fastp and aligned with MiXCR, with productive beta chains retained. CDR3 protein duplicates are merged, each entry listing the most common genes and DNA. This sample comprises 7,600 or so distinct CDR3 sequences, more than 60% of them detected only once. 15% to 20% of the sample belongs to the ten largest clones.

Here the sequenced sample was cultured CD4+ T cells from blood, taken after SARS-CoV-2 vaccination. These receptors originate from a human donor with COVID-19.

This chain joins TRBV20-1 and TRBJ1-2; TRBD1 might be the D (5 bases). Trimming cost V 3 bases and J 3 bases, with 11 bases left between them. The CDR3 has 13 amino acids. CDR1 is DFQATT and CDR2 is SNEGSKA in the germline V gene (reference sequence). CDR3 protein: CSARLVGDYGYTF. The CDR3 nucleotides are TGCAGTGCTAGGCTCGTAGGGGACTATGGCTACACCTTC.

This clonotype has a single count. The chain carries TRBV6-2 or TRBV6-3 and TRBJ1-1; 9 bases are a match to TRBD1. Germline lookup yields CDR1 MNHEY and CDR2 SVGEGT. With 5 bases clipped from V and 1 base from J, the junction kept 5 bases outside the gene matches. The CDR3 runs 15 residues. CDR3 sequence reads: CASSHRTGANTEAFF. CDR3 coding DNA: TGTGCCAGCAGTCACCGGACAGGGGCGAACACTGAAGCTTTCTTT.

The rearrangement joins TRBV19 to TRBJ1-2, with D uncertain. The CDR3 loop spans 14 amino acids. Looked up from germline, CDR1 is LNHDA and CDR2 is SQIVND (reference sequence). Trimming stripped 2 bases from V and 8 bases from J, with 15 bases between. This chain's CDR3 is CASSIIEQRAGYTF. As DNA, the CDR3 is TGTGCCAGTAGTATAATAGAACAGCGTGCAGGCTACACCTTC.

The gene calls are TRBV19 and TRBJ1-1; 7 nucleotides match TRBD1. From germline, CDR1 is LNHDA and CDR2 SQIVND (reference sequence). J was trimmed by 1 base and V by 3 bases; bases with no gene match: 5. The CDR3 runs to 15 residues. The CDR3 loop reads CASSMTGSWNTEAFF. The CDR3 DNA follows: TGTGCCAGTAGTATGACAGGGAGTTGGAACACTGAAGCTTTCTTT.

This chain connects TRBV10-2 to TRBJ1-2; possible D gene TRBD1, 5 bases. The germline CDR1 and CDR2 sequences are WSHSY and SAAADI. Trimming cost V 2 bases and J 8 bases, with 15 bases left between them. The CDR3 is 14 amino acids. The CDR3 spells CASSESQGSGGYTF. The CDR3 DNA reads as TGCGCCAGCAGTGAGAGTCAGGGAAGCGGAGGCTACACCTTC.

V is TRBV24-1 and J is TRBJ2-1; D is uncertain. V lost 4 bases and J lost 4, with 13 bases in between. Germline CDR1 and CDR2: KGHDR and SFDVKD. This CDR3 spans 15 amino acids. The DNA for the CDR3 is TGTGCCACCAGTGACTCGACAAGGGTGTACAATGAGCAGTTCTTC. Translating gives CATSDSTRVYNEQFF.

The chain uses TRBV6-1 and TRBJ1-1; possibly TRBD1 for D (5 bases). Germline V gene sequence: CDR1 MNHNS, CDR2 SASEGT. V was trimmed by 3 bases and J by 3 bases, leaving 8 bases between them. This CDR3 comprises 13 residues. The CDR3 DNA reads TGTGCCAGCAGTGAGGGGGGAGACACTGAAGCTTTCTTT. Translated, it gives CASSEGGDTEAFF.

V usage is TRBV20-1 and J usage is TRBJ1-5; TRBD1 matches 9 bases. The trim removed 0 bases at V and 6 bases at J, leaving 6 bases unmatched. The CDR3 runs to 15 residues. In germline, CDR1 is DFQATT, CDR2 SNEGSKA (reference sequence). The CDR3 spells CSARDPRTGAQPQHF. The CDR3 bases are TGCAGTGCTAGAGACCCCAGGACAGGGGCTCAGCCCCAGCATTTT.

The CDR3 is CASSESGNQPQHF. DNA for the CDR3: TGCGCCAGCAGTGAGTCGGGCAATCAGCCCCAGCATTTT. The chain couples TRBV10-1 to TRBJ1-5; D unresolved. CDR3 length: 13 amino acids. The germline CDR1 and CDR2 sequences are WNHNN and SYGVQD (reference sequence). V lost 0 bases and J 2 bases, leaving 2 bases between the germline ends.

In nucleotides, the CDR3 is TGTGCCAGTAGTCTAACAGTCTCCTACGAGCAGTACTTC. It encodes CASSLTVSYEQYF. The chain recombines TRBV19 with TRBJ2-7; the D is unclear. Germline V lookup: CDR1 LNHDA, CDR2 SQIVND (reference sequence). This CDR3 has 13 amino acids. V lost 5 bases to trimming and J lost 0 bases, with 8 bases between them.

The chain links TRBV6-5 to TRBJ2-7; D is possibly TRBD2 (6 bases). Per the germline V gene, CDR1 is MNHEY and CDR2 is SVGAGI. The CDR3 loop spans 15 amino acids. Trimming pared 0 bases from V and 2 bases from J, leaving 11 bases between. In DNA, the CDR3 is TGTGCCAGCAGTTACTCGAGTGCGGGGACCTACGAGCAGTACTTC. Translated: CASSYSSAGTYEQYF.

This chain uses TRBV7-2 with TRBJ1-2; possibly TRBD1 for D (5 bases). Germline V gene lookup returns CDR1 SGHTA and CDR2 FQGNSA. V was trimmed by 6 bases and J by 8 bases, leaving 16 bases between them. The CDR3 is 13 amino acids. In DNA, the CDR3 is TGTGCCAGCAGAACGGGGCTAGCGGGAGGCTACACCTTC. It yields the protein CASRTGLAGGYTF.

CDR3 bases: TGTGCCAGCAGTGACCCCCGCGGTGGCTACACCTTC. Amino acid sequence: CASSDPRGGYTF. The chain employs TRBV25-1 and TRBJ1-2; D remains ambiguous. The CDR3 loop spans 12 amino acids. V lost 3 bases and J lost 7, with 9 bases in between. In germline, CDR1 is MGHDK, CDR2 SYGVNS.

The genes are TRBV2 and TRBJ2-2; D perhaps matches TRBD1 (5 bases). V was trimmed by 6 bases and J by 5 bases, leaving 13 bases between them. Per the germline V gene, CDR1 is SNHLY and CDR2 is FYNNEI. CDR3 length equals 14 residues. CDR3 DNA: TGTGCCAGCAGCGCCAACAGGATTACCGGGGAGCTGTTTTTT. Protein sequence: CASSANRITGELFF.

The rearrangement joins TRBV7-2 to TRBJ2-2, with D unresolved. V dropped 4 bases and J dropped 1 base, with 10 bases sitting between them. The CDR3 consists of 15 residues. Germline loops: CDR1 SGHTA, CDR2 FQGNSA. This chain's CDR3 is CASSSPGLNTGELFF. CDR3 in DNA: TGTGCCAGCAGCTCCCCCGGGCTGAACACCGGGGAGCTGTTTTTT. The full variable domain, with the rest looked up from reference TRBV7-2 and TRBJ2-2, is GAGVSQSPSNKVTEKGKDVELRCDPISGHTALYWYRQSLGQGLEFLIYFQGNSAPDKSGLPSDRFSAERTGGSVSTLTIQRTQQEDSAVYLCASSSPGLNTGELFFGEGSRLTVL.

This clonotype was counted a few times. The chain uses TRBV20-1 and TRBJ1-2; unclear D gene. CDR1 and CDR2 (germline): DFQATT, SNEGSKA (reference sequence). Trimming cost V 0 bases and J 7 bases, with 12 bases left between them. CDR3 length equals 13 residues. The CDR3 sequence: CSARDGVLGGYTF. DNA of the CDR3: TGCAGTGCTAGAGATGGGGTATTGGGTGGCTACACCTTC.

The rearrangement links TRBV6-9 to TRBJ2-5; D is possibly TRBD1 (5 bases). This CDR3 is 13 amino acids long. Trimming removed 9 bases from V and 5 bases from J, with 16 bases in between. Germline V CDR1 and CDR2: MNHGY, SVAAGI. The CDR3 sequence is CASPKGREETQYF. For the CDR3, the DNA is TGTGCCAGTCCTAAGGGGCGCGAGGAGACCCAGTACTTC.

The chain carries TRBV19 and TRBJ2-5; no reliable D call. Trimming removed 3 bases from V and 3 bases from J, with 14 bases in between. Looked up from germline, CDR1 is LNHDA and CDR2 is SQIVND (reference sequence). The CDR3 has 15 residues. This CDR3 reads CASSIDPLLEETQYF. The CDR3 bases are TGTGCCAGTAGTATTGATCCGCTCTTGGAAGAGACCCAGTACTTC.

The J gene is TRBJ1-1, the V gene TRBV27; D unresolved. V lost 7 bases to trimming and J lost 1 base, with 13 bases between them. The CDR3 is made up of 14 amino acids. The germline V gene encodes CDR1 MNHEY and CDR2 SMNVEV (reference sequence). Here the CDR3 DNA reads TGTGCCAGCAAAGTTCGTACGTCGAACACTGAAGCTTTCTTT. It codes for CASKVRTSNTEAFF.